The rows below give T cell receptor beta chains drawn from one sample of a study of Ad26.COV2.S vaccination and SARS-CoV-2 variants. The protocol was immunoSEQ multiplex PCR, while the TCRdb copy is restricted to in-frame clones and leaves out a portion. In the table there are hundreds of thousands of clones, around 86% of which are singletons. The sequencing used peripheral blood, collected in a trial of Ad26.COV2.S vaccine versus placebo. The receptors shown here come from a person aged 18-65 years who received the Ad26.COV2.S COVID-19 vaccine or a placebo. Both conserved end residues are part of each CDR3.

j_gene,v_gene,CDR3aa
TRBJ1-6,TRBV30,CAWRTGNASPLHF
TRBJ2-7,TRBV4-1,CASSQGLAGGLFYEQYF
TRBJ2-1,TRBV7-9,CASSLQRNEQFF
TRBJ2-1,TRBV7-2,CASRMAGAPHNEQFF
TRBJ1-4,TRBV18,CASSPRRQLNEKLFF
TRBJ1-3,TRBV5-6,CASSSGGRGNTIYF
TRBJ1-2,TRBV3-1/TRBV3-2,CASKGVDRGEDGYTF
TRBJ2-3,TRBV6-6,CASSRGPRTDTQYF
TRBJ2-7,TRBV4-2,CASSQDSRSYEQYF
TRBJ1-6,TRBV19,CASSAQLGDNSPLHF
TRBJ1-5,TRBV5-6,CASSRGNQPQHF
TRBJ1-4,TRBV27,CASTFGTADRTNEKLFF
TRBJ2-1,TRBV7-9,CASSWGQGPFF
TRBJ2-1,TRBV11-2,CASSLVGDVYNEQFF
TRBJ2-2,TRBV7-3,CASSLTGTGTGELFF
TRBJ2-3,TRBV19,CASSIIASTDTQYF
TRBJ2-7,TRBV7-9,CASSSSNILEQYF
TRBJ1-2,TRBV3-1/TRBV3-2,CASSLPGQGNSYGYTF
TRBJ1-3,TRBV11-2,CASSLSATGSGNTIYF